Each of the 13 T cell receptor beta chains below was sequenced from the same sample in a study of T-cell memory formation after mild COVID-19. TCRdb re-called the 5' RACE reads with MiXCR, one entry per CDR3 protein. The sample includes roughly 550,000 distinct CDR3 sequences, about 20% of them seen just once. The sequenced material came from PBMCs or a T cell subset sorted from them (not recorded which). The receptors here all came from an adult woman who had mild COVID-19 (a few samples of this study predate the infection). Cell type and time point are not known.

Ten or more counts support this clonotype. The chain employs TRBV3-1 and TRBJ2-1, with D unresolved. Germline loops: CDR1 LGHDT, CDR2 YNNKEL (reference sequence). Trimming left V 1 base short and J 15 bases short, with 13 bases between. CDR3 size: 12 residues. In DNA, the CDR3 is TGTGCCAGCAGCCAAGGGGGAAAACGCCTGTTCTTC. Protein: CASSQGGKRLFF.

The chain is built from TRBV29-1 and TRBJ2-7; D is tentatively TRBD1 or TRBD2 (5 bases each). Trimming left V 4 bases short and J 7 bases short, with 20 bases between. The germline V gene encodes CDR1 SQVTM and CDR2 ANQGSEA. The CDR3 contains 14 residues. CDR3 bases: TGCAGCGTTGCCCCAGGGTTCGAAGAGGGGGAGCAGTACTTC. Encoded protein: CSVAPGFEEGEQYF.

The chain is built from TRBV6-6 and TRBJ1-5; unclear D gene. The CDR3 runs 14 residues. Germline values: CDR1 MNHNY, CDR2 SVGAGI (reference sequence). V was pared by 6 bases and J by 6 bases, with 15 bases between. For the CDR3, the DNA is TGTGCCAGCAGCTCCTCCTCCCCCGCTCAGCCCCAGCATTTT. This encodes CASSSSSPAQPQHF.

This clonotype was observed a handful of times. The chain has TRBV9 and TRBJ2-1; D uncertain. Trimming took off 2 bases at V and 0 bases at J, with 9 bases between the two ends. The V gene's germline CDR1 is SGDLS and CDR2 YYNGEE. The CDR3 runs to 15 residues. The CDR3, as DNA: TGTGCCAGCAGCGTCCTTTTGAGCTCCTACAATGAGCAGTTCTTC. Its protein product is CASSVLLSSYNEQFF.

CDR3: CSGGLAGVTDTQYF. CDR3 DNA sequence: TGCAGCGGAGGACTAGCGGGCGTCACAGATACGCAGTATTTT. The chain employs TRBV29-1 and TRBJ2-3; 11 bases align to TRBD2. This CDR3 is 14 amino acids long. After removal of 7 bases from V and 2 bases from J, the junction contained 5 bases not matched to a gene. Germline V gene data show CDR1 as SQVTM and CDR2 as ANQGSEA.

There are a few counts of this clonotype. The chain couples TRBV6-2 or TRBV6-3 to TRBJ1-1, with 10 nucleotides matching TRBD1. Germline V gene lookup returns CDR1 MNHEY and CDR2 SVGEGT. The CDR3 runs 17 residues. V lost 6 bases and J lost 0; bases outside the gene matches: 10. CDR3 in amino acids: CASSDSDRGLMNTEAFF. The CDR3 DNA reads as TGTGCCAGCAGCGATTCCGACAGGGGGCTTATGAACACTGAAGCTTTCTTT.

This clonotype was seen ten or more times. V usage is TRBV7-2 and J usage is TRBJ2-7; TRBD1 matches 10 bases. The length of the CDR3 is 15 residues. With 6 bases clipped from V and 4 bases from J, the junction kept 9 bases outside the gene matches. The V gene's germline CDR1 is SGHTA and CDR2 FQGNSA. The CDR3 loop reads CASSIPGQGWYEQYF. The CDR3 DNA sequence: TGTGCCAGCAGTATACCGGGACAGGGGTGGTACGAGCAGTACTTC.

A few counts support this clonotype. This chain uses TRBV11-1 with TRBJ1-4, with D perhaps matching TRBD1 (6 bases). CDR3 length: 13 amino acids. Germline V gene sequence: CDR1 SGHAT, CDR2 FQDESV (reference sequence). V was clipped by 5 bases and J by 15 bases, with 19 bases between them. The CDR3 region is CASSLKRQDKVFF. In nucleotides, the CDR3 is TGTGCCAGCAGCCTAAAGAGACAGGACAAGGTGTTTTTT.

The chain combines TRBV7-2 with TRBJ2-5, with TRBD1 identical over 8 bases. CDR3 length: 16 residues. Unmatched junction bases numbered 6, after V lost 1 base and J lost 2 bases. Germline V gene lookup returns CDR1 SGHTA and CDR2 FQGNSA. The CDR3 here is CASSLGAGTGQETQYF. CDR3 coding DNA: TGTGCCAGCAGCTTAGGAGCCGGGACAGGTCAAGAGACCCAGTACTTC.

The V gene is TRBV27, the J gene TRBJ1-6, with D perhaps TRBD1 (5 bases). V shed 2 bases and J shed 8 bases, with 10 bases lying between them. CDR1 is MNHEY, CDR2 SMNVEV, per germline (reference sequence). This CDR3 comprises 14 residues. The CDR3 DNA reads TGTGCCAGCAGTTTAGCAGGGTCAGATTCACCCCTCCACTTT. This gives the protein CASSLAGSDSPLHF.

This clonotype was found a few times. V and J are TRBV19 and TRBJ1-2, with 11 bases aligning to TRBD1. V shed 10 bases, J shed 6 bases, and the junction held 7 bases outside the gene matches. CDR3 size: 13 residues. Germline CDR1 is LNHDA and CDR2 is SQIVND (reference sequence). The CDR3 is CANNGQGANGYTF. The CDR3 DNA follows: TGTGCCAACAATGGACAGGGGGCGAATGGCTACACCTTC.

In its sample, this clonotype was seen a few times. The rearrangement links TRBV7-2 to TRBJ2-5; D unclear. V was cut by 2 bases and J by 3 bases, with 10 bases left in between. CDR1 SGHTA and CDR2 FQGNSA come from the germline V gene. The CDR3 extends over 14 amino acids. The chain's CDR3 is CASSLQSLKETQYF. The DNA of the CDR3 is TGTGCCAGCAGCTTACAGAGTCTGAAAGAGACCCAGTACTTC.

The chain uses TRBV6-2 or TRBV6-3 and TRBJ2-3, with TRBD1 identical over 8 bases. With 6 bases clipped from V and 1 base from J, the junction kept 9 bases outside the gene matches. Per germline, CDR1 MNHEY and CDR2 SVGEGT. The CDR3 is 16 amino acids. This CDR3 reads CASRGGQGRGTDTQYF. The CDR3, as DNA: TGTGCCAGCAGGGGCGGACAGGGCAGAGGCACAGATACGCAGTATTTT.